Reported below is one T cell receptor beta chain. Data came from immunoSEQ multiplex PCR; TCRdb stores just in-frame clones and leaves some out. The repertoire consists of over 6,500 clones, with roughly four fifths occurring once and the leading ten covering about 1%. The sample originates from a study of follicular helper T cells after annual influenza vaccination. Study summary: After each seasonal flu vaccination, blood came on days 0, 7 and 28.

Time point reported: 2014-2015 season, pre-vaccination. Non-naive CD4+CXCR5+PD-1+ cTfh were sorted into ICOS+CD38+ and ICOS-CD38- fractions. The germline V gene encodes CDR1 SQVTM and CDR2 ANQGSEA. Trimming removed 3 bases at V and 5 bases at J, with 7 bases between. The CDR3 sequence is 11 residues long. Material: CXCR5+ CD38- circulating T follicular helper cells from blood, obtained on the day of influenza vaccination. Subset defined: circulating Tfh, non-naive CD4+CXCR5+PD-1+ (ICOS+CD38+ or ICOS-CD38-). The clonotype originates from an adult who received the influenza vaccine. The chain joins TRBV29-1 to TRBJ2-5; the D gene is possibly TRBD2 (5 bases). The CDR3 nucleotides read TGCAGCGTTGAGGACTGGGAGACCCAGTACTTC. It translates to CSVEDWETQYF.